Each of the 13 T cell receptor beta chains below was sequenced from the same sample in a study of T cell responses to AZD1222 COVID-19 vaccine. The data were produced by immunoSEQ multiplex PCR, yet TCRdb's version contains in-frame clones alone and is incomplete. Of about 200,000 clones in the sample, 90% to 95% were seen once. The sequencing used peripheral blood, collected on day 0 of MenACWY control vaccination. The receptor source for this set is an adult in good health.

This chain's CDR3 is CASSLLTGNEQFF. The CDR3 bases are TGTGCCAGCAGCTTATTAACAGGCAATGAGCAGTTCTTC. V gene TRBV7-9 combines with J gene TRBJ2-1; D is possibly TRBD1 (5 bases). This CDR3 is 13 amino acids long. The germline CDR1 and CDR2 sequences are SEHNR and FQNEAQ (reference sequence). Deletions cut 2 bases from V and 6 bases from J, with 8 bases between.

CDR3 coding DNA: TGTGCCAGTAGACCAACAGCGGGGCGAGAGACCCAGTACTTC. Its protein product is CASRPTAGRETQYF. The V call is TRBV19, the J call TRBJ2-5; TRBD2 matches 7 bases. Trimming at V came to 6 bases and at J to 4 bases, leaving 8 bases not matched to a gene. The CDR3 consists of 14 residues. Germline V gives CDR1 LNHDA, CDR2 SQIVND (reference sequence).

The V and J genes are TRBV5-1 and TRBJ2-3; 8 bases match TRBD2. Germline V gene lookup returns CDR1 SGHRS and CDR2 YFSETQ. This CDR3 region has 14 residues. Unmatched junction bases numbered 2, after V lost 1 base and J lost 4 bases. CDR3 nucleotide sequence: TGCGCCAGCAGCTTGTCGGGGGGGCCAGATACGCAGTATTTT. This translates into CASSLSGGPDTQYF.

The CDR3 nucleotides read TGTGCCAGCAGCTTAGGCCTACCCACAGATACGCAGTATTTT. This encodes CASSLGLPTDTQYF. The gene calls are TRBV7-2 and TRBJ2-3; D gene unclear. Germline V gives CDR1 SGHTA, CDR2 FQGNSA. Trimming removed 1 base from V and 2 bases from J, with 7 bases in between. The CDR3 length is 14 residues.

This sequence joins TRBV28 and TRBJ1-2; D unclear. The CDR3 consists of 12 residues. The V gene's germline CDR1 is MDHEN and CDR2 SYDVKM. Trimming removed 5 bases from V and 5 bases from J, with 9 bases in between. The CDR3, as DNA: TGTGCCAGCAGTCCGGACGGTTATGGCTACACCTTC. This sequence encodes CASSPDGYGYTF.

The CDR3 nucleotides read TGTGCCAGCAGCGCCCGCGGGGCAGGGGGCACTGGAAACACCATATATTTT. Amino acids: CASSARGAGGTGNTIYF. The chain employs TRBV9 and TRBJ1-3; 8 bases are shared with TRBD1. Germline values: CDR1 SGDLS, CDR2 YYNGEE. V was pared by 3 bases and J by 2 bases, with 10 bases of the junction left unmatched. The CDR3 has 17 residues.

The CDR3 coding sequence is TGTGCCAGCTCTCTGGGGACAGAAGCTGAGCAGTTCTTC. The encoded protein is CASSLGTEAEQFF. The chain recombines TRBV18 with TRBJ2-1; 7 bases are shared with TRBD1. The CDR3 loop spans 13 amino acids. The germline V gene has CDR1 KGHSH and CDR2 LQKENI. V lost 6 bases, J lost 9 bases, and 8 bases stayed unmatched.

The gene calls are TRBV7-2 and TRBJ1-1, with no clear D. The V gene lost 6 bases and the J gene lost 3 bases, with 11 bases spanning the gap. The CDR3 sequence is 13 residues long. Germline V gene lookup returns CDR1 SGHTA and CDR2 FQGNSA. CDR3 nucleotides: TGTGCCAGCAGACTAGAGCGGGACACTGAAGCTTTCTTT. This gives the protein CASRLERDTEAFF. The variable domain in full, with the rest retrieved from reference TRBV7-2 and TRBJ1-1, is GAGVSQSPSNKVTEKGKDVELRCDPISGHTALYWYRQSLGQGLEFLIYFQGNSAPDKSGLPSDRFSAERTGGSVSTLTIQRTQQEDSAVYLCASRLERDTEAFFGQGTRLTVV.

The J gene is TRBJ1-5, the V gene TRBV19; 7 nucleotides match TRBD1. Germline V gives CDR1 LNHDA, CDR2 SQIVND (reference sequence). V shed 3 bases and J 5 bases; nucleotides not matched to a gene: 7. The CDR3 contains 15 residues. The chain's CDR3 is CASSMGRGSHQPQHF. DNA for the CDR3: TGTGCCAGTAGTATGGGCAGGGGGTCCCATCAGCCCCAGCATTTT.

The rearrangement uses TRBV4-1 and TRBJ2-4; TRBD2 matches at 10 bases. Germline values: CDR1 MGHRA, CDR2 YSYEKL. Germline trimming cut 4 bases from V and 1 base from J; bases unmatched to any gene: 4. The CDR3 totals 16 residues. The DNA for the CDR3 is TGCGCCAGCAGCCTTTCGGGACTAGCGGCCAAAAACATTCAGTACTTC. Protein product: CASSLSGLAAKNIQYF.

This chain uses TRBV11-2 with TRBJ2-1; possibly TRBD1 or TRBD2 for D (5 bases each). CDR1 is SGHAT, CDR2 FQNNGV, per germline. The V end lost 0 bases, the J end lost 9 bases, and 12 bases lay between the germline ends. The CDR3 has 14 residues. As DNA, the CDR3 is TGTGCCAGCAGCTTAGATTGGGGGTTAAGTGAGCAGTTCTTC. Translating gives CASSLDWGLSEQFF.

The chain joins TRBV25-1 to TRBJ1-4; a weak D match, TRBD1 (6 bases). The ends were cut back, 4 bases at V and 5 bases at J, with 14 bases in the middle. This CDR3 comprises 15 residues. Germline V lookup: CDR1 MGHDK, CDR2 SYGVNS. The CDR3 DNA is TGTGCCAGCAGTGGCCCCGGGGGCTTGAATGAAAAACTGTTTTTT. Amino acids: CASSGPGGLNEKLFF.

Here the CDR3 reads CATSEQGTNTEAFF. DNA for the CDR3: TGTGCCACCAGTGAACAGGGAACGAACACTGAAGCTTTCTTT. V gene TRBV24-1 combines with J gene TRBJ1-1; D is possibly TRBD1 (6 bases). CDR1 KGHDR and CDR2 SFDVKD come from the germline V gene. Deletions cut 4 bases from V and 1 base from J, with 9 bases between. This CDR3 has 14 amino acids.